This entry lists 6 T cell receptor beta chains sequenced from one sample in a study of chemoradiotherapy in HPV16-positive cancers. The repertoire was sequenced with immunoSEQ multiplex PCR; TCRdb's copy has only in-frame clones and lacks some. The repertoire includes some 8,600 clones, roughly 80% of them detected once, and about 8.5% sits in the top ten. The biological material was taken from a patient who underwent chemoradiotherapy. The receptor source for this set is a human donor with HPV-associated anogenital cancer.

This chain connects TRBV5-1 to TRBJ2-6, with D maybe TRBD2 (8 bases). The CDR3 runs 16 residues. Between the trimmed V and J ends, which lost 4 bases and 0 bases, there was a span of 11 bases. Germline CDR1 and CDR2: SGHRS and YFSETQ. The CDR3 DNA is TGCGCCAGCAGCCGGGAGGGGGCCTCTGGGGCCAACGTCCTGACTTTC. It yields the protein CASSREGASGANVLTF.

V and J are TRBV5-4 and TRBJ2-3; D possibly corresponds to TRBD1 (6 bases). Trimming removed 1 base from V and 5 bases from J, with 17 bases in between. The CDR3 sequence is 16 residues long. The germline gives CDR1 SGHNT, CDR2 YYREEE (reference sequence). Here the CDR3 reads CASSLRTAGVVDTQYF. CDR3 nucleotide sequence: TGTGCCAGCAGCTTGAGAACGGCAGGGGTGGTAGATACGCAGTATTTT.

This sequence joins TRBV6-1 and TRBJ1-2; TRBD1 matches 8 bases. The CDR3 is 15 residues long. Per germline, CDR1 MNHNS and CDR2 SASEGT. The ends lost 0 bases at V and 4 bases at J; junction bases unmatched: 4. CDR3 sequence reads: CASSEASGTGYGYTF. CDR3 nucleotide sequence: TGTGCCAGCAGTGAAGCCTCCGGGACAGGCTATGGCTACACCTTC.

This rearrangement joins TRBV6-5 to TRBJ2-1, with D perhaps TRBD1 (6 bases). Trimming left V 9 bases short and J 10 bases short, with 22 bases between. Germline values: CDR1 MNHEY, CDR2 SVGAGI. CDR3 length: 14 residues. The CDR3 DNA reads as TGTGCCAGTCGAGACAGTACGGGACAAGGGGAGCAGTTCTTC. Encoded protein: CASRDSTGQGEQFF.

This clone showed up just a few times. The DNA of the CDR3 is TGTGCCAGCAGTGACCCAACGGCGGGAGGTCCCTACGAGCAGTACTTC. Protein sequence: CASSDPTAGGPYEQYF. The chain uses TRBV6-1 and TRBJ2-7, with TRBD2 matching 8 bases. CDR1 and CDR2 from the germline V gene are MNHNS and SASEGT. With V trimmed by 3 bases and J by 2 bases, 9 bases remained unmatched. The CDR3 totals 16 residues.

The CDR3 loop is CASSLVGLMNTEAFF. As DNA, the CDR3 is TGTGCCAGCAGCTTGGTTGGCCTTATGAACACTGAAGCTTTCTTT. V and J are TRBV5-4 and TRBJ1-1; D unresolved. The CDR3 is 15 residues long. CDR1 is SGHNT, CDR2 YYREEE, per germline (reference sequence). V was shortened by 0 bases and J by 0 bases, with 9 bases between the two germline ends.